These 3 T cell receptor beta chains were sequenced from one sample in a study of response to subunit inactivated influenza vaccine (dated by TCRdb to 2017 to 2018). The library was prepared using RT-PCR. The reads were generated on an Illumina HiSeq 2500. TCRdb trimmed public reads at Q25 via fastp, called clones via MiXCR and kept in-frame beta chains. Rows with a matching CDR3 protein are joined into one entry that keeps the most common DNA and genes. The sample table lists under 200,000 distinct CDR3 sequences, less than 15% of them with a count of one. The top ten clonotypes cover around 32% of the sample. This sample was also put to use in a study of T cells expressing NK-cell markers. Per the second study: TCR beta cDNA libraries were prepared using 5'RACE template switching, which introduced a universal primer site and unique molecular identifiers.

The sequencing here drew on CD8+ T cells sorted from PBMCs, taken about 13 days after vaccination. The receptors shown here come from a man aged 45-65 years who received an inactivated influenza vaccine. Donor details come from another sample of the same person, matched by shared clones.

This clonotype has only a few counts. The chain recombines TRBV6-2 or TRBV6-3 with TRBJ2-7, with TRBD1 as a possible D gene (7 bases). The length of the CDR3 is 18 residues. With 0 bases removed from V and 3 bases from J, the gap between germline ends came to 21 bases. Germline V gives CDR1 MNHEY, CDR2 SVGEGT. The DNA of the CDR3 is TGTGCCAGCAGTTACTCCAGACAGGGAAACTGGGGACTCTACGAGCAGTACTTC. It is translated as CASSYSRQGNWGLYEQYF.

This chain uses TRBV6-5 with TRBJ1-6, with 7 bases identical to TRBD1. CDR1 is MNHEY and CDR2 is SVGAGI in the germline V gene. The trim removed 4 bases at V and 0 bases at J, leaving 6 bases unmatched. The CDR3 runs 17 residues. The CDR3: CASSSQGVGSYNSPLHF. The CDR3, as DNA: TGTGCCAGCAGTTCGCAGGGGGTGGGCTCCTATAATTCACCCCTCCACTTT.

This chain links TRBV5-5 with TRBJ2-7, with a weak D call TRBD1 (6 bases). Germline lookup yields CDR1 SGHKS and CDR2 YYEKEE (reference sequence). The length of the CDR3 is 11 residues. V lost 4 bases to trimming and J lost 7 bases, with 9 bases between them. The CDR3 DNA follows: TGTGCCAGCAGCGTTGACAGGGAGCAGTACTTC. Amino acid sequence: CASSVDREQYF.